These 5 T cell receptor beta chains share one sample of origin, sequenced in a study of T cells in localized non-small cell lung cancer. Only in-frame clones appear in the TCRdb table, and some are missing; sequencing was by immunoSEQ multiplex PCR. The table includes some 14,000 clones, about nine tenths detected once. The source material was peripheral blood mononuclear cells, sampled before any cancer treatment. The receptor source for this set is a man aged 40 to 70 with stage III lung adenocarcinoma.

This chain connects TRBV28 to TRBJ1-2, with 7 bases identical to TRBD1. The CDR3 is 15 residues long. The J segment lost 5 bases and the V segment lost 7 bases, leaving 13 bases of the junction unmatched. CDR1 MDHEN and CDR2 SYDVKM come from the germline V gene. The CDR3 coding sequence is TGTGCCAGCAAAACACTCGGGACAGAAGGATATGGCTACACCTTC. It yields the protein CASKTLGTEGYGYTF.

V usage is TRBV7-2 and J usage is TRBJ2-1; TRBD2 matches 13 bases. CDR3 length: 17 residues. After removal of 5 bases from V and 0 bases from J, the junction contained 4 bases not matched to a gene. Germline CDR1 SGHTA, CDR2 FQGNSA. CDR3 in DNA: TGTGCCAGCAGCCGGACTAGCGGGAGCTTCTCCTACAATGAGCAGTTCTTC. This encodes CASSRTSGSFSYNEQFF.

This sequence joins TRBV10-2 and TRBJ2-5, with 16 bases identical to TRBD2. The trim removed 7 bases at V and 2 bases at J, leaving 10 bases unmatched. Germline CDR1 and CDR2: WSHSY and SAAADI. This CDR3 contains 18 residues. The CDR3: CASKNLGTSGRVQETQYF. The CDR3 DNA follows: TGCGCCAGCAAGAACCTAGGGACTAGCGGGAGGGTTCAAGAGACCCAGTACTTC.

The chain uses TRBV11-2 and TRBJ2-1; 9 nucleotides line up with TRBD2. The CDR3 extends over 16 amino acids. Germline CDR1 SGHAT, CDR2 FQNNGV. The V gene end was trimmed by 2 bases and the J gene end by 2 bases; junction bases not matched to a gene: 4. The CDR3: CASSLMVAGAYNEQFF. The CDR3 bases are TGTGCCAGCAGCTTAATGGTAGCGGGAGCCTACAATGAGCAGTTCTTC. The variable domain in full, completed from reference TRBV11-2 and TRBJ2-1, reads EAGVAQSPRYKIIEKRQSVAFWCNPISGHATLYWYQQILGQGPKLLIQFQNNGVVDDSQLPKDRFSAERLKGVDSTLKIQPAKLEDSAVYLCASSLMVAGAYNEQFFGPGTRLTVL.

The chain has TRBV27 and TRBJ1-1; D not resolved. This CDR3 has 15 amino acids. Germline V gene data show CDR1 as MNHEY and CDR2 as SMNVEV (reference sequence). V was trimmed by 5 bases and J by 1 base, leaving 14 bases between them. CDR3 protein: CASSPLQRTNTEAFF. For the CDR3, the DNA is TGTGCCAGCAGTCCCTTACAGCGGACGAACACTGAAGCTTTCTTT.